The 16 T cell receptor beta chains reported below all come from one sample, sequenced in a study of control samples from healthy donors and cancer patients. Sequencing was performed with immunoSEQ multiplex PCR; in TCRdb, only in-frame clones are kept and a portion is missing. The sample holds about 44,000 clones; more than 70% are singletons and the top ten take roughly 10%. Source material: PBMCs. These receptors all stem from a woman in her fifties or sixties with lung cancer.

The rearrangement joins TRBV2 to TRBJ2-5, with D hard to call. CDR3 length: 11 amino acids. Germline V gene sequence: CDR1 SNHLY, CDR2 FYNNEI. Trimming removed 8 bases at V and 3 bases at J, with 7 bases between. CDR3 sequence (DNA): TGTGCCAGCGGCTCCGAAGAGACCCAGTACTTC. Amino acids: CASGSEETQYF.

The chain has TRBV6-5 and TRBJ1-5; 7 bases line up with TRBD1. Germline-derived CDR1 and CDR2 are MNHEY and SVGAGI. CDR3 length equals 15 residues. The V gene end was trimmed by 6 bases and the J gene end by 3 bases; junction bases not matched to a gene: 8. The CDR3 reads CASSSKGGLNQPQHF. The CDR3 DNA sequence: TGTGCCAGCAGCTCGAAAGGGGGCCTCAATCAGCCCCAGCATTTT.

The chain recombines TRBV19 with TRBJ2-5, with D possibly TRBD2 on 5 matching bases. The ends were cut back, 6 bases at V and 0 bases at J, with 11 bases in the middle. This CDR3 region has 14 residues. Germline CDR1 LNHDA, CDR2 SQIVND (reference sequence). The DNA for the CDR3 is TGTGCCAGTAGCACGGGGAGTTACCAAGAGACCCAGTACTTC. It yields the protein CASSTGSYQETQYF.

CDR3 nucleotide sequence: TGTGCCAGCAGCCTGGGACAGGGGGAAGAAAAACTGTTTTTT. Translation gives CASSLGQGEEKLFF. The J gene is TRBJ1-4, the V gene TRBV11-1; 11 bases align to TRBD1. Germline CDR1 reads SGHAT; CDR2 reads FQDESV (reference sequence). V lost 5 bases, J lost 8 bases, and 4 bases stayed unmatched. The CDR3 length is 14 residues.

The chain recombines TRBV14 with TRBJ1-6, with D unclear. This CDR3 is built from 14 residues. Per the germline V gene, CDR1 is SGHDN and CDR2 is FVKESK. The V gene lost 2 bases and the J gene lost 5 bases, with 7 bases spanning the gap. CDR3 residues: CASSQYGDNSPLHF. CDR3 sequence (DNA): TGTGCCAGCAGCCAATACGGTGATAATTCACCCCTCCACTTT.

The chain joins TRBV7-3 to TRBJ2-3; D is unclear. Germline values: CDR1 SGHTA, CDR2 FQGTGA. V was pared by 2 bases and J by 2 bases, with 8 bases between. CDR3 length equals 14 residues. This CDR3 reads CASSLLTYTDTQYF. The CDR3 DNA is TGTGCCAGCAGCTTATTGACTTACACAGATACGCAGTATTTT.

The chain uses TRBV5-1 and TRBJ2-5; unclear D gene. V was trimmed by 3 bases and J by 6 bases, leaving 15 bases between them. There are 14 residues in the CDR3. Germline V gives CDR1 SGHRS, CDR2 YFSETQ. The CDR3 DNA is TGCGCCAGCAGCTCCGACCCCTCGATTAAGACCCAGTACTTC. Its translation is CASSSDPSIKTQYF.

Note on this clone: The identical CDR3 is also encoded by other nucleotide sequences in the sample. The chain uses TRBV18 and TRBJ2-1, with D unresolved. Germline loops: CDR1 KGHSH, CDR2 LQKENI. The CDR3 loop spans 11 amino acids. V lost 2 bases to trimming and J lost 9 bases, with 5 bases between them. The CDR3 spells CASSPDREQFF. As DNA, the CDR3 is TGTGCCAGCTCACCAGACCGTGAGCAGTTCTTC.

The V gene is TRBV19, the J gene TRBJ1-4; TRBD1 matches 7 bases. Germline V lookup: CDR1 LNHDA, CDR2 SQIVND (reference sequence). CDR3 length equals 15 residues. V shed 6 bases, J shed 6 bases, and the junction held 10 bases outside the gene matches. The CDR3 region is CASRFRTGADEKLFF. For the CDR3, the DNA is TGTGCCAGTAGATTTCGCACAGGGGCGGATGAAAAACTGTTTTTT.

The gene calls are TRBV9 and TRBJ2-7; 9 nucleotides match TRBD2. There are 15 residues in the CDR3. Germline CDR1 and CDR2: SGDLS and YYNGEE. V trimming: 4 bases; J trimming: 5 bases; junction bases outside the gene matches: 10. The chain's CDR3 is CASSPRASGINEQYF. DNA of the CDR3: TGTGCCAGCAGCCCCCGAGCTAGCGGGATAAACGAGCAGTACTTC.

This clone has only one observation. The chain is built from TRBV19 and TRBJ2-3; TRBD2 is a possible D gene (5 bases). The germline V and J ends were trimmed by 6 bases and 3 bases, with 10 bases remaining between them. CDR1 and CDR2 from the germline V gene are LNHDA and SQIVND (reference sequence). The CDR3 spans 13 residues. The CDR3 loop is CASRRVGTDTQYF. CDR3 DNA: TGTGCCAGTAGGCGGGTGGGAACAGATACGCAGTATTTT.

CDR3 nucleotide sequence: TGTGCCTGGAAGGGGTTAGGTCTGTTCTTC. Its protein is CAWKGLGLFF. The rearrangement joins TRBV30 to TRBJ2-1, with D perhaps TRBD1 (5 bases). With 4 bases removed from V and 15 bases from J, the gap between germline ends came to 13 bases. The CDR3 has 10 amino acids. Germline values: CDR1 GTSNPN, CDR2 SVGIG (reference sequence).

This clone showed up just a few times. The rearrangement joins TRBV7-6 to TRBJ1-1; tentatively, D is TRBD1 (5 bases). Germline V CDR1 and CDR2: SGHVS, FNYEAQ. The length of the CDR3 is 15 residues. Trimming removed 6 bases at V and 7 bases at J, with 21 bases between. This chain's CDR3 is CASSSLGGLTGEAFF. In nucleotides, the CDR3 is TGTGCCAGCAGTTCCCTGGGGGGACTCACCGGTGAAGCTTTCTTT.

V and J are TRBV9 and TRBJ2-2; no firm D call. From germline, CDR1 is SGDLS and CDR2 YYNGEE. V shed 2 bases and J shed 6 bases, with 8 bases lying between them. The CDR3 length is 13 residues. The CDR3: CASSVPRPGELFF. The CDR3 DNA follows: TGTGCCAGCAGCGTTCCCAGACCCGGGGAGCTGTTTTTT.

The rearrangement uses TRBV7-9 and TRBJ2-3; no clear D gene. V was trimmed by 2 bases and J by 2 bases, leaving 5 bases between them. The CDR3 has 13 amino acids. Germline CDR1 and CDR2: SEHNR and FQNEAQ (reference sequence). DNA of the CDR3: TGTGCCAGCAGCTTAACGGCCACAGATACGCAGTATTTT. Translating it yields CASSLTATDTQYF.

The CDR3 DNA sequence: TGCGCCAGCAGGCTATATCCCTCCCCCGAGCAGTACTTC. This encodes CASRLYPSPEQYF. This chain joins TRBV5-1 and TRBJ2-7; no reliable D call. Germline values: CDR1 SGHRS, CDR2 YFSETQ. This CDR3 has 13 amino acids. The ends were cut back, 5 bases at V and 6 bases at J, with 15 bases in the middle.